This entry features one TCR beta chain sequence. Antigen specificity is unknown. This sample is part of a study of T cell responses to AZD1222 COVID-19 vaccine. Repertoires were generated with immunoSEQ multiplex PCR, while TCRdb's copy carries only in-frame clones and drops some. The data show roughly 77,000 clones, around 90% seen once. Whole-study results and caveats: Targets within unmutated variant regions were reportedly found for nearly half of spike-specific TCRs.

Germline lookup yields CDR1 LNHDA and CDR2 SQIVND (reference sequence). Trimming took 6 bases from V and 3 from J, leaving 8 bases between them. The CDR3 covers 13 residues. The starting material was peripheral blood, obtained on day 0 of MenACWY control vaccination. This sequence was found in an adult in good health. The chain employs TRBV19 and TRBJ1-4; D is unresolved. The CDR3 nucleotides are TGTGCCAGTAGCGGACGGCCTAATGAAAAACTGTTTTTT. Residues: CASSGRPNEKLFF.